The 26 T cell receptor beta chains presented below share a single source sample, sequenced in a study of control samples from healthy donors and cancer patients. Assay: immunoSEQ multiplex PCR; the TCRdb copy retains only in-frame clones and omits some. The sample yields some 74,000 clones, about 94% seen once. The sample comprised blood. The source of these receptors is a woman aged 25 to 39 in good health.

The gene calls are TRBV29-1 and TRBJ2-3; the D is unclear. This CDR3 contains 13 residues. Per germline, CDR1 SQVTM and CDR2 ANQGSEA. The V gene lost 4 bases and the J gene lost 0 bases, with 8 bases spanning the gap. The CDR3: CSVVRFSTDTQYF. The CDR3 DNA sequence: TGCAGCGTTGTCCGATTTAGCACAGATACGCAGTATTTT.

This clone was observed a single time. The genes are TRBV28 and TRBJ2-3; D not resolved. Germline assignment: CDR1 MDHEN and CDR2 SYDVKM. Trimming removed 9 bases from V and 4 bases from J, with 14 bases in between. The CDR3 runs to 13 residues. CDR3 sequence (DNA): TGTGCCAGTAAAGTTTTTTACGCAGATACGCAGTATTTT. Translation gives CASKVFYADTQYF.

This clone was counted only a few times. J is TRBJ2-1 and V is TRBV2; TRBD2 aligns across 11 bases. CDR1 SNHLY and CDR2 FYNNEI come from the germline V gene. This CDR3 region has 17 residues. Losses at the gene ends were 3 bases for V and 5 bases for J; bases not matched to a gene: 9. Here the CDR3 DNA reads TGTGCCAGCAGTGACCTCCTAACTAGCGGGGGAGACAATGAGCAGTTCTTC. Translating it yields CASSDLLTSGGDNEQFF.

The V gene is TRBV2, the J gene TRBJ2-2; TRBD1 matches 7 bases. Germline V lookup: CDR1 SNHLY, CDR2 FYNNEI. V trimming: 5 bases; J trimming: 3 bases; junction bases outside the gene matches: 3. This CDR3 has 14 amino acids. The CDR3 DNA reads TGTGCCAGCAGTAGTGGGACAGACACCGGGGAGCTGTTTTTT. The encoded protein is CASSSGTDTGELFF. Full variable domain (missing parts from reference TRBV2 and TRBJ2-2): EPEVTQTPSHQVTQMGQEVILRCVPISNHLYFYWYRQILGQKVEFLVSFYNNEISEKSEIFDDQFSVERPDGSNFTLKIRSTKLEDSAMYFCASSSGTDTGELFFGEGSRLTVL.

This rearrangement joins TRBV5-5 to TRBJ1-5, with D perhaps TRBD1 (6 bases). This CDR3 is built from 15 residues. The V gene's germline CDR1 is SGHKS and CDR2 YYEKEE (reference sequence). V lost 3 bases and J lost 4, with 14 bases in between. The CDR3 DNA is TGTGCCAGCAGCTATACAGGGTCCGAAAATCAGCCCCAGCATTTT. Translated: CASSYTGSENQPQHF.

This chain links TRBV2 with TRBJ1-5, with 8 bases fitting TRBD1. The CDR3 runs 15 residues. The V gene's germline CDR1 is SNHLY and CDR2 FYNNEI. J lost 7 bases, V lost 4 bases, and 9 bases had no gene match. CDR3: CASSVAGGGTQPQHF. CDR3 coding DNA: TGTGCCAGCAGTGTGGCAGGGGGCGGGACGCAGCCCCAGCATTTT.

The rearrangement links TRBV7-9 to TRBJ2-7; D gene unclear. The V end lost 4 bases, the J end lost 4 bases, and 20 bases lay between the germline ends. Per the germline V gene, CDR1 is SEHNR and CDR2 is FQNEAQ (reference sequence). The CDR3 is 16 residues long. CDR3 loop: CASSSPLAAGGYEQYF. The CDR3 coding sequence is TGTGCCAGCAGCTCCCCCCTGGCAGCTGGCGGATACGAGCAGTACTTC.

The sample holds a few counts of this clone. Other nucleotide sequences from this sample produce the same CDR3. CDR3 sequence reads: CASSNSNQPQHF. CDR3 sequence (DNA): TGTGCCAGCAGTAATAGCAATCAGCCCCAGCATTTT. The chain links TRBV7-9 to TRBJ1-5; D is undetermined. CDR1 and CDR2 from the germline V gene are SEHNR and FQNEAQ (reference sequence). This CDR3 region has 12 residues. Trimming pared 6 bases from V and 0 bases from J, leaving 3 bases between.

The CDR3 bases are TGTGCCAGCAGCTTGGGCAGGGGGGAGCAGTACTTC. It translates to CASSLGRGEQYF. The genes are TRBV5-6 and TRBJ2-7; 7 nucleotides agree with TRBD1. Per the germline V gene, CDR1 is SGHDT and CDR2 is YYEEEE. The CDR3 sequence is 12 residues long. V gave up 0 bases and J gave up 7 bases; unmatched junction bases: 1.

This chain joins TRBV6-5 and TRBJ2-2; D remains unclear. The V gene's germline CDR1 is MNHEY and CDR2 SVGAGI. Trimming removed 10 bases from V and 0 bases from J, with 9 bases in between. The CDR3 is 13 amino acids. CDR3 nucleotide sequence: TGTGCCACCAGAGACGCGAACACCGGGGAGCTGTTTTTT. It yields the protein CATRDANTGELFF.

A few counts support this clone. This chain connects TRBV6-5 to TRBJ1-3; D might be TRBD1 (5 bases). Germline loops: CDR1 MNHEY, CDR2 SVGAGI. With 6 bases removed from V and 2 bases from J, the gap between germline ends came to 14 bases. The CDR3 runs to 15 residues. The CDR3 sequence is CASRPFGGTGNTIYF. CDR3 DNA sequence: TGTGCCAGCAGGCCCTTTGGGGGGACTGGAAACACCATATATTTT.

The V call is TRBV30, the J call TRBJ1-2; 10 bases line up with TRBD1. V lost 3 bases and J lost 8; bases outside the gene matches: 6. In germline, CDR1 is GTSNPN, CDR2 SVGIG (reference sequence). The CDR3 extends over 13 amino acids. DNA for the CDR3: TGTGCCTGGAGCGCTGGACAGGGGGACGGCTACACCTTC. It is translated as CAWSAGQGDGYTF.

The chain combines TRBV9 with TRBJ2-7, with unresolved D. V shed 2 bases and J shed 1 base, with 10 bases lying between them. The length of the CDR3 is 14 residues. Per the germline V gene, CDR1 is SGDLS and CDR2 is YYNGEE. The CDR3 DNA sequence: TGTGCCAGCAGCGTCGGCCAAATATCCTACGAGCAGTACTTC. As protein: CASSVGQISYEQYF.

V usage is TRBV9 and J usage is TRBJ2-1, with D perhaps TRBD1 (6 bases). V was shortened by 3 bases and J by 6 bases, with 13 bases between the two germline ends. Germline V gene data show CDR1 as SGDLS and CDR2 as YYNGEE. The CDR3 contains 14 residues. This chain's CDR3 is CASSARTEGNEQFF. The CDR3 DNA reads TGTGCCAGCAGCGCGCGGACAGAAGGCAATGAGCAGTTCTTC.

V usage is TRBV29-1 and J usage is TRBJ2-1; perhaps D is TRBD1 or TRBD2 (5 bases each). The CDR3 sequence is 15 residues long. Germline CDR1 SQVTM, CDR2 ANQGSEA. With 3 bases removed from V and 5 bases from J, the gap between germline ends came to 17 bases. The DNA of the CDR3 is TGCAGCGTTGACGGTCGCCGGGGCGTCCACAATGAGCAGTTCTTC. This sequence encodes CSVDGRRGVHNEQFF.

The V and J genes are TRBV29-1 and TRBJ2-1; 7 bases align to TRBD1. Germline CDR1 SQVTM, CDR2 ANQGSEA. V was pared by 5 bases and J by 6 bases, with 4 bases of the junction left unmatched. This CDR3 is 12 amino acids long. The CDR3 DNA sequence: TGCAGCGTTTTTCGACAGGGCAATGAGCAGTTCTTC. It yields the protein CSVFRQGNEQFF.

The gene calls are TRBV20-1 and TRBJ1-1; D is undetermined. The CDR3 is 13 residues long. V shed 3 bases and J shed 0 bases, with 8 bases lying between them. Looked up from germline, CDR1 is DFQATT and CDR2 is SNEGSKA (reference sequence). CDR3 sequence (DNA): TGCAGTGCTAGTGCAGTATTGAACACTGAAGCTTTCTTT. It is translated as CSASAVLNTEAFF.

The chain links TRBV3-1 (or the pseudogene TRBV3-2) to TRBJ1-3, with no clear D. This CDR3 has 14 amino acids. V lost 0 bases and J 4 bases, leaving 7 bases between the germline ends. Germline V lookup: CDR1 LGHDT, CDR2 YNNKEL (reference sequence). Here the CDR3 DNA reads TGTGCCAGCAGCCAAGATGGTTCCGGAAACACCATATATTTT. Protein: CASSQDGSGNTIYF.

This chain connects TRBV7-6 to TRBJ1-4; D perhaps matches TRBD1 (5 bases). V lost 5 bases and J 3 bases, leaving 13 bases between the germline ends. The CDR3 is 15 residues long. Germline V gene data show CDR1 as SGHVS and CDR2 as FNYEAQ. CDR3 nucleotides: TGTGCCAGCAGCGCTAGTGGGGGGTCTAATGAAAAACTGTTTTTT. Amino acids: CASSASGGSNEKLFF.

There are a few counts of this clone. For the CDR3, the DNA is TGTGCCTGGACCCCGAGAAGGGCAGATACGCAGTATTTT. This translates into CAWTPRRADTQYF. The rearrangement joins TRBV30 to TRBJ2-3; D is unclear. V lost 4 bases, J lost 4 bases, and 12 bases lay in between. The CDR3 is 13 residues long. The V gene's germline CDR1 is GTSNPN and CDR2 SVGIG (reference sequence).

V is TRBV7-8 and J is TRBJ1-2; D is unresolved. Trimming took 1 base from V and 1 from J, leaving 10 bases between them. The germline CDR1 and CDR2 sequences are SGHVS and FQNEAQ. The CDR3 is 15 residues long. CDR3 sequence: CASSLVTWSNYGYTF. The DNA of the CDR3 is TGTGCCAGCAGCTTAGTAACGTGGAGTAACTATGGCTACACCTTC.

The count of this clone is one. The chain carries TRBV7-4 and TRBJ2-7; no clear D. This CDR3 comprises 16 residues. Between the trimmed V and J ends, which lost 5 bases and 0 bases, there was a span of 17 bases. Germline V gene sequence: CDR1 SGHVT, CDR2 SQSDAQ. The DNA of the CDR3 is TGTGCCAGCAGCCAGCAACTTCCTCCGTGCTCCTACGAGCAGTACGTC. It yields the protein CASSQQLPPCSYEQYV.

The gene calls are TRBV29-1 and TRBJ2-2, with TRBD2 matching 9 bases. The CDR3 covers 14 residues. Germline V gene sequence: CDR1 SQVTM, CDR2 ANQGSEA. V gave up 6 bases and J gave up 0 bases; unmatched junction bases: 2. The CDR3 nucleotides read TGCAGCGTCAGCGGGGGGTCGAACACCGGGGAGCTGTTTTTT. Its protein product is CSVSGGSNTGELFF.

This chain joins TRBV7-3 and TRBJ1-2; D is possibly TRBD1 (6 bases). Germline CDR1 SGHTA, CDR2 FQGTGA. Trimming stripped 4 bases from V and 8 bases from J, with 14 bases between. CDR3 length equals 13 residues. CDR3 in amino acids: CASSSDPGGGYTF. DNA for the CDR3: TGTGCCAGCAGCTCCGACCCGGGGGGCGGCTACACCTTC.

This chain connects TRBV20-1 to TRBJ1-1; unclear D gene. V gave up 8 bases and J gave up 0 bases, with 7 bases separating them. CDR1 is DFQATT, CDR2 SNEGSKA, per germline (reference sequence). The CDR3 consists of 11 residues. CDR3 loop: CSKRLNTEAFF. In nucleotides, the CDR3 is TGCAGTAAAAGATTGAACACTGAAGCTTTCTTT.

The V and J genes are TRBV7-2 and TRBJ2-2, with D perhaps TRBD1 (5 bases). The CDR3 is made up of 15 amino acids. Trimming took off 2 bases at V and 4 bases at J, with 11 bases between the two ends. Germline values: CDR1 SGHTA, CDR2 FQGNSA. This chain's CDR3 is CASSLQGSGTGELFF. The CDR3 nucleotides read TGTGCCAGCAGCTTACAGGGATCGGGCACCGGGGAGCTGTTTTTT.